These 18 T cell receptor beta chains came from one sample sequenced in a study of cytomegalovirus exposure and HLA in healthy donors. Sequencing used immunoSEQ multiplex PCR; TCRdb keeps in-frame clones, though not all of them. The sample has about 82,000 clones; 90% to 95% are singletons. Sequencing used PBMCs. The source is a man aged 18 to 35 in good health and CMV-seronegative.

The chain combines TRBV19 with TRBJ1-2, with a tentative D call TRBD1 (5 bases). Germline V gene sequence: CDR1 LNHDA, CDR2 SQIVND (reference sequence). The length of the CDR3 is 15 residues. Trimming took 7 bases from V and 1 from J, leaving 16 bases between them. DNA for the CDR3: TGTGCCAGTATTACGACAGCAACTAATAACTATGGCTACACCTTC. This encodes CASITTATNNYGYTF. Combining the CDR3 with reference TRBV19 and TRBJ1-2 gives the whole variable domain DGGITQSPKYLFRKEGQNVTLSCEQNLNHDAMYWYRQDPGQGLRLIYYSQIVNDFQKGDIAEGYSVSREKKESFPLTVTSAQKNPTAFYLCASITTATNNYGYTFGSGTRLTVV.

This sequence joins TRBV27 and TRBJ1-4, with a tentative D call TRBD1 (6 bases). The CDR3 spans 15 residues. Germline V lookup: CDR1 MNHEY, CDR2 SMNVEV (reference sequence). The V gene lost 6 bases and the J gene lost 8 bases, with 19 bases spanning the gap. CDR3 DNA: TGTGCCAGCAGACCGGGGGGCGAGGTTGGGGAAAAACTGTTTTTT. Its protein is CASRPGGEVGEKLFF.

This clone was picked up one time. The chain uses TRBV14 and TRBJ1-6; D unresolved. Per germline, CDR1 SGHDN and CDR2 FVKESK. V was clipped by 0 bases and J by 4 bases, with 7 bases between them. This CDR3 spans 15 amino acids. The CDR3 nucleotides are TGTGCCAGCAGCCAAGATAGTCGTTATAATTCACCCCTCCACTTT. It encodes CASSQDSRYNSPLHF.

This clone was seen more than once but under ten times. The CDR3 region has the DNA TGTGCCACCTCCCCGACGGACAGGGGTGAGCCCGGGGAGCTGTTTTTT. Protein: CATSPTDRGEPGELFF. The V call is TRBV21-1, the J call TRBJ2-2; no DNA check was done on the table's D call, TRBD1. TRBV21-1 is tagged as a pseudogene. The CDR3 extends over 16 amino acids.

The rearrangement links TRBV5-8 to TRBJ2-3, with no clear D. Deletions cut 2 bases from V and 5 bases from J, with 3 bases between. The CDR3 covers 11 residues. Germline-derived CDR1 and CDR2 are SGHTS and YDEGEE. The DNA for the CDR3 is TGTGCCAGCAGCTTTCAAGATACGCAGTATTTT. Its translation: CASSFQDTQYF. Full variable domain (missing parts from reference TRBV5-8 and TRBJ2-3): EAGVTQSPTHLIKTRGQQATLRCSPISGHTSVYWYQQALGLGLQFLLWYDEGEERNRGNFPPRFSGRQFPNYSSELNVNALELEDSALYLCASSFQDTQYFGPGTRLTVL.

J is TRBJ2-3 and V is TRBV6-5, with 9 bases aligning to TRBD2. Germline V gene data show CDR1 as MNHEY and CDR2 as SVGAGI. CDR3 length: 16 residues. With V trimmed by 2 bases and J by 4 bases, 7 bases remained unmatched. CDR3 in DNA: TGTGCCAGCAGTTACGGGGCTAGCGGGGTCGCAGATACGCAGTATTTT. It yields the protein CASSYGASGVADTQYF.

The CDR3 coding sequence is TGTGCCAGCAGTTACACATACAGGCTTAACTATGGCTACACCTTC. Its protein product is CASSYTYRLNYGYTF. This sequence joins TRBV6-5 and TRBJ1-2; a possible D gene is TRBD1 (5 bases). Germline V gives CDR1 MNHEY, CDR2 SVGAGI. The CDR3 is 15 amino acids. V lost 2 bases and J lost 1, with 11 bases in between.

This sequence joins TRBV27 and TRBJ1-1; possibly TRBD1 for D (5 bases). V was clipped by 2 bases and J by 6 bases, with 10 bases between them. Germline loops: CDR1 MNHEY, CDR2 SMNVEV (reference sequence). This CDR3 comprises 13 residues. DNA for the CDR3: TGTGCCAGCAGTTTACAGGGTATCGCTGAAGCTTTCTTT. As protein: CASSLQGIAEAFF.

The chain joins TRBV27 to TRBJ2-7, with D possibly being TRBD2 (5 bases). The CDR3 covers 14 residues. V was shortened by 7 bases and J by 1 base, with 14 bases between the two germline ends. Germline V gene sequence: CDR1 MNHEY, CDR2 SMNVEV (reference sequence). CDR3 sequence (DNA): TGTGCCAGCACCCCGAGGGCGTATTCCTACGAGCAGTACTTC. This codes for CASTPRAYSYEQYF.

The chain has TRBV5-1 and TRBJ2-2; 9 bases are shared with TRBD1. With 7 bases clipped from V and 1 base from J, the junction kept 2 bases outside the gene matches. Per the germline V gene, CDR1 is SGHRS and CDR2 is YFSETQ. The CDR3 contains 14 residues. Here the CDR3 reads CASEGQGNTGELFF. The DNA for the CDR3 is TGCGCCAGCGAGGGACAGGGGAACACCGGGGAGCTGTTTTTT.

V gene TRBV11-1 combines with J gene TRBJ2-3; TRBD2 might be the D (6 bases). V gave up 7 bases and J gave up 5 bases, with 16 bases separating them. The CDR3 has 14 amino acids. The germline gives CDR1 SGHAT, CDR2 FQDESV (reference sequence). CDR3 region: CASTTGDLKDTQYF. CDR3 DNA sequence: TGTGCCAGCACCACGGGAGACTTAAAAGATACGCAGTATTTT.

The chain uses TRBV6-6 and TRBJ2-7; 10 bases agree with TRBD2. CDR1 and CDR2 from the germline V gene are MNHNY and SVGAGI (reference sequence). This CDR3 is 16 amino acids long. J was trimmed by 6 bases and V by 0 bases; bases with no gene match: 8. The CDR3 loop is CASSYSSASGSPEQYF. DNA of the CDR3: TGTGCCAGCAGTTACTCGTCGGCTAGCGGGAGTCCCGAGCAGTACTTC.

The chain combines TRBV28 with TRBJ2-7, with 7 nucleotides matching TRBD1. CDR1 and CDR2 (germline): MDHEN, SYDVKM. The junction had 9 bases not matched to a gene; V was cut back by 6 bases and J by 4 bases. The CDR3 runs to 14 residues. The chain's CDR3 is CASSRQGWNYEQYF. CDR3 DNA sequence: TGTGCCAGCAGCCGACAGGGATGGAATTACGAGCAGTACTTC.

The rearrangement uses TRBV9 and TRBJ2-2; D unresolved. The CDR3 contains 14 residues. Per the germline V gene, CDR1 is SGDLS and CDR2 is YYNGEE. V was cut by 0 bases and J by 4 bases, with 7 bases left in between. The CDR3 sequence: CASSVARVTGELFF. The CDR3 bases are TGTGCCAGCAGCGTAGCACGGGTCACCGGGGAGCTGTTTTTT.

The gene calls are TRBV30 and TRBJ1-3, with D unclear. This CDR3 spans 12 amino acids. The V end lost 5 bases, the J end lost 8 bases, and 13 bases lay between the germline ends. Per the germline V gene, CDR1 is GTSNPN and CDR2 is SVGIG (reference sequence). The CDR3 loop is CAWEGNGDTIYF. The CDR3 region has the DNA TGTGCCTGGGAAGGCAACGGGGACACCATATATTTT.

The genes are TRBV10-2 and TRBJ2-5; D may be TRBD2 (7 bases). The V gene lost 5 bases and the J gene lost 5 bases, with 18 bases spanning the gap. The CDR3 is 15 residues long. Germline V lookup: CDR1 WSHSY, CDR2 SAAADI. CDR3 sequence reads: CASSFFWGGGETQYF. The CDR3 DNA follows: TGCGCCAGCAGTTTTTTTTGGGGGGGCGGGGAGACCCAGTACTTC.

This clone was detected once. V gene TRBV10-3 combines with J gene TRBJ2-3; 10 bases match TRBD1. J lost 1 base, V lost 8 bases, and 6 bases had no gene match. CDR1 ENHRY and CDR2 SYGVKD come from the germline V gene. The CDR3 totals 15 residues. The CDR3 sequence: CAIGDRGLGTDTQYF. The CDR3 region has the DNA TGTGCCATCGGGGACAGGGGTTTGGGCACAGATACGCAGTATTTT.

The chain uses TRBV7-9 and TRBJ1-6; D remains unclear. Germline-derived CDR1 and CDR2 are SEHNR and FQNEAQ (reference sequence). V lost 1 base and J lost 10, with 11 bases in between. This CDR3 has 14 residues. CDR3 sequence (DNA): TGTGCCAGCAGCTTAGGAGGGAGTAGATCACCCCTCCACTTT. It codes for CASSLGGSRSPLHF.